This T cell receptor beta chain originates from a study of beta chain features in type 1 diabetes. General study points: Significant though moderate, a shortening of TCRB CDR3s appeared in all four CD4+ subsets of Type 1 diabetes patients.

Reverse transcribing all isolated RNA meant expressed TCRB transcripts were sequenced. Sequencing was performed with immunoSEQ multiplex PCR; in TCRdb, only in-frame clones are kept and a portion is missing. The repertoire holds 500,000 to 800,000 clones, with around an eighth as singletons. Only a few counts were recorded for this clone. The antigen remains unidentified. The TCR comes from a man between 25 and 39 years old with type 1 diabetes. Specimen: naive CD4+ T cells from blood.

The CDR3 sequence is CASSLEWQNTEAFF. Written as DNA, the CDR3 is TGTGCCAGCAGCTTAGAATGGCAGAACACTGAAGCTTTCTTT. This chain links TRBV11-2 with TRBJ1-1; no firm D call. V was cut by 0 bases and J by 1 base, with 6 bases left in between. The CDR3 has 14 residues. Per the germline V gene, CDR1 is SGHAT and CDR2 is FQNNGV.